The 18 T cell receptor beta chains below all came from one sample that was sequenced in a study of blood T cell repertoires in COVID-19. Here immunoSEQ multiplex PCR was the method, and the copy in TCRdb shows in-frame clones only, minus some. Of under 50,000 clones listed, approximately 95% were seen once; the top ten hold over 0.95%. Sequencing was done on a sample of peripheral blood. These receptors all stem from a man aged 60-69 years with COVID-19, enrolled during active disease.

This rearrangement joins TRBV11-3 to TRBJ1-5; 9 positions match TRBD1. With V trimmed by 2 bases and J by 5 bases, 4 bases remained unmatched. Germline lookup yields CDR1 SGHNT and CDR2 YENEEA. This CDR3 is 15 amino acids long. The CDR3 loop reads CASSLRDRDDQPQHF. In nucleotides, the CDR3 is TGTGCCAGCAGCTTACGGGACAGGGACGATCAGCCCCAGCATTTT.

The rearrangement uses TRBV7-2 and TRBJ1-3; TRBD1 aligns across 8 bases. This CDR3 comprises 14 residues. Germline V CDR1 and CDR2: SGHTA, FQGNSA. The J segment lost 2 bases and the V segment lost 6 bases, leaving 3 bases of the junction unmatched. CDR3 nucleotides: TGTGCCAGCAGACCGGGACAGGCTGGAAACACCATATATTTT. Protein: CASRPGQAGNTIYF.

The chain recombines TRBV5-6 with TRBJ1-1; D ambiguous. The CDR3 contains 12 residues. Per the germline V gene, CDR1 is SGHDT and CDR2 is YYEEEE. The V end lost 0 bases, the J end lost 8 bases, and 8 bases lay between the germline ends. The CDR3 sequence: CASSLAGREAFF. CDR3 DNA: TGTGCCAGCAGCTTGGCCGGGAGAGAAGCTTTCTTT.

The CDR3 sequence: CATPSGGGNEKLFF. The CDR3, as DNA: TGTGCCACCCCCTCGGGCGGGGGCAATGAAAAACTGTTTTTT. The V and J genes are TRBV2 and TRBJ1-4, with TRBD1 as a possible D gene (6 bases). CDR3 length: 14 amino acids. Looked up from germline, CDR1 is SNHLY and CDR2 is FYNNEI. Trimming cost V 10 bases and J 5 bases, with 17 bases left between them.

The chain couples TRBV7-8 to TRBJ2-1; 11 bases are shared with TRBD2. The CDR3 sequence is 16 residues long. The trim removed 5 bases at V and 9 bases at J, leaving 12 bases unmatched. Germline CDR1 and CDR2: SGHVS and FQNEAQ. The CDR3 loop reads CASSSSLKLAGVEQFF. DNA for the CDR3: TGTGCCAGCAGCAGTAGCCTGAAACTAGCGGGGGTTGAGCAGTTCTTC.

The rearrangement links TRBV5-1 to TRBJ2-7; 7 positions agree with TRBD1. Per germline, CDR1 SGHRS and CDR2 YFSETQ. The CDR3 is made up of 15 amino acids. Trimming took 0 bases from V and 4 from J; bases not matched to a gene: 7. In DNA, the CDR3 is TGCGCCAGCAGCTTGGAGGGCAGGGGGATTTACGAGCAGTACTTC. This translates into CASSLEGRGIYEQYF.

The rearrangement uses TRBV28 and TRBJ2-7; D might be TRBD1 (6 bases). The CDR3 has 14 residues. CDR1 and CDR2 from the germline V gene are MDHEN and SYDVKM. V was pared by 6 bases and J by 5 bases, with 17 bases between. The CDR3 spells CASSPRGGSDEQYF. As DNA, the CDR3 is TGTGCCAGCAGCCCCAGGGGTGGATCTGACGAGCAGTACTTC.

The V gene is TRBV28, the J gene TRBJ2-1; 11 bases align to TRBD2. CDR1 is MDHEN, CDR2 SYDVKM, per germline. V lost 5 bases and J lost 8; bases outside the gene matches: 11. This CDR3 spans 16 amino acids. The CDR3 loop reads CASSRLSGRGSDEQFF. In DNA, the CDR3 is TGTGCCAGCAGTCGGCTTAGCGGGAGGGGTTCGGATGAGCAGTTCTTC.

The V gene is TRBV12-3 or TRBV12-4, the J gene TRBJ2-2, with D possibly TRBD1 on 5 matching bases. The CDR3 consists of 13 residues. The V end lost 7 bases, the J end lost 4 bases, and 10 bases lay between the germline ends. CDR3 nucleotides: TGTGCCAGCATCGACAGTCCCACCGGGGAGCTGTTTTTT. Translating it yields CASIDSPTGELFF.

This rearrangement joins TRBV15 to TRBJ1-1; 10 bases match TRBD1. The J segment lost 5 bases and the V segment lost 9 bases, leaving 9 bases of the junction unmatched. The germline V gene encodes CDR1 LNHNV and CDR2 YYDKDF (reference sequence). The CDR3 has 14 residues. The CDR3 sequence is CATSPGTGVTEAFF. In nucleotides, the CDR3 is TGTGCCACGAGCCCCGGGACAGGGGTTACTGAAGCTTTCTTT.

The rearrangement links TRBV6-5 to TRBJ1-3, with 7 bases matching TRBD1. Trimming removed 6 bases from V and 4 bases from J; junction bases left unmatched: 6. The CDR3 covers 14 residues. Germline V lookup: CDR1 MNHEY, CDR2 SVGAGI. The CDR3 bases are TGTGCCAGCAGGAAACCGGGACAGGGAAACACCATATATTTT. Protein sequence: CASRKPGQGNTIYF.

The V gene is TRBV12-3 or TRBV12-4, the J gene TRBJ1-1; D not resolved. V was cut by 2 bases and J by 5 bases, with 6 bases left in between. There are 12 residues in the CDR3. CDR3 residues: CASSLWSTEAFF. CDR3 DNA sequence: TGTGCCAGCAGTTTATGGAGTACTGAAGCTTTCTTT.

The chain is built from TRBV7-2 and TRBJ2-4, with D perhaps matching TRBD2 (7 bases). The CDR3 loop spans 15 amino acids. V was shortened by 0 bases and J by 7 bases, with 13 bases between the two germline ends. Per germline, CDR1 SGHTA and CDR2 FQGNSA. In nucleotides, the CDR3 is TGTGCCAGCAGCTTAGCCGGGGGGCGGCGGAACATTCAGTACTTC. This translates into CASSLAGGRRNIQYF.

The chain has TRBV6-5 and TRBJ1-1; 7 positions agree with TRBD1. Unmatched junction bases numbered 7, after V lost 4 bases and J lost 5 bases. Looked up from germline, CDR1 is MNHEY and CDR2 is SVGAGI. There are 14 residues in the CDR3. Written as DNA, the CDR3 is TGTGCCAGCAGTTGGACAGGCAGGGAAACTGAAGCTTTCTTT. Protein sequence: CASSWTGRETEAFF.

In DNA, the CDR3 is TGTGCCAGCACCTCAAGGAGCGGGAGTTTGGGAGATACGCAGTATTTT. The encoded protein is CASTSRSGSLGDTQYF. This sequence joins TRBV27 and TRBJ2-3; TRBD2 matches 8 bases. Germline-derived CDR1 and CDR2 are MNHEY and SMNVEV (reference sequence). The CDR3 is 16 residues long. The V segment lost 7 bases and the J segment 5 bases; nucleotides outside the gene matches: 14.

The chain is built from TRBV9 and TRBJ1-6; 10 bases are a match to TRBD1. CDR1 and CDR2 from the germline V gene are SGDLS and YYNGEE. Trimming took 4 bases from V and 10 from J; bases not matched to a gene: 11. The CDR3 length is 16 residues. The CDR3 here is CASSPDPGQGKSPLHF. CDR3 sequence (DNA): TGTGCCAGCAGCCCAGACCCGGGACAGGGGAAGTCACCCCTCCACTTT.

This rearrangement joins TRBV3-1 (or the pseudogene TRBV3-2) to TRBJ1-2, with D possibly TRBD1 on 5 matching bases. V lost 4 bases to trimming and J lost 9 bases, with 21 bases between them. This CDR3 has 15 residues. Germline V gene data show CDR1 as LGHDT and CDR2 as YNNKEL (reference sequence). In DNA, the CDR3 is TGTGCCAGCAGCCGTGGATTTTCAGGGTCGTTCAGCTACACCTTC. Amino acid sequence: CASSRGFSGSFSYTF.

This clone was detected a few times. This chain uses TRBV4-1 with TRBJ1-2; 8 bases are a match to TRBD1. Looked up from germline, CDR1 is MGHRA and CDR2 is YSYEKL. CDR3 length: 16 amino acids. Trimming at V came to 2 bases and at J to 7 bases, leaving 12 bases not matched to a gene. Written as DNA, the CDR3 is TGCGCCAGCAGCCAACTAAACTCTGGACAGGGCTCTGGCTACACCTTC. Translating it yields CASSQLNSGQGSGYTF.